These T cell receptor beta chains were read from a single sample in a study of response to subunit inactivated influenza vaccine. TCRdb used MiXCR to reprocess the RT-PCR reads, holding one entry per CDR3 protein. The table records hundreds of thousands of distinct CDR3 sequences, 12% to 15% of them present only once. The sample here was PBMCs from blood, taken 14 days before vaccination. These receptors were obtained from a man aged 45-65 years who received an inactivated influenza vaccine. CDR3s include the opening cysteine and the closing phenylalanine or tryptophan. Each record gives: D gene, clone size, J gene, V gene, CDR3 protein, CDR3 DNA. D genes are given only for firm matches. Not every row has a clone size; where given, it reads once, few, many or a size class.

d_gene: TRBD1; abundance: -; j_gene: TRBJ2-2; v_gene: TRBV12-3/TRBV12-4; CDR3aa: CASRSPGQGTGELFF; CDR3nt: TGTGCCAGCAGATCGCCGGGACAGGGTACCGGGGAGCTGTTTTTT
d_gene: -; abundance: -; j_gene: TRBJ1-1; v_gene: TRBV5-5; CDR3aa: CASRRNTEAIF; CDR3nt: TGTGCCAGTAGGAGGAACACTGAAGCTATCTTT
d_gene: -; abundance: few; j_gene: TRBJ2-2; v_gene: TRBV4-2; CDR3aa: CASSQEQGRDGELFF; CDR3nt: TGTGCCAGCAGCCAAGAGCAGGGTCGGGACGGGGAGCTGTTTTTT
d_gene: -; abundance: -; j_gene: TRBJ1-1; v_gene: TRBV29-1; CDR3aa: CSGGHMNTEAFF; CDR3nt: TGCAGCGGGGGACATATGAACACTGAAGCTTTCTTT
d_gene: -; abundance: -; j_gene: TRBJ2-7; v_gene: TRBV30; CDR3aa: CAWSVLGYEQYF; CDR3nt: TGTGCCTGGAGTGTATTGGGCTACGAGCAGTACTTC
d_gene: -; abundance: -; j_gene: TRBJ2-4; v_gene: TRBV18; CDR3aa: CASSPGSRNIQYF; CDR3nt: TGTGCCAGCTCACCAGGCTCAAGGAACATTCAGTACTTC
d_gene: TRBD1; abundance: -; j_gene: TRBJ2-7; v_gene: TRBV29-1; CDR3aa: CSVQSSGAGGRYEQYF; CDR3nt: TGCAGCGTTCAATCAAGTGGGGCAGGGGGCCGCTACGAGCAGTACTTC
d_gene: -; abundance: -; j_gene: TRBJ2-7; v_gene: TRBV25-1; CDR3aa: CASSEAASYEQYF; CDR3nt: TGTGCCAGCAGTGAGGCAGCCTCCTACGAGCAGTACTTC
d_gene: TRBD2; abundance: few; j_gene: TRBJ2-1; v_gene: TRBV14; CDR3aa: CASRDSGRYNEQFF; CDR3nt: TGTGCCAGCAGGGATAGCGGGAGGTACAATGAGCAGTTCTTC
d_gene: -; abundance: -; j_gene: TRBJ1-2; v_gene: TRBV20-1; CDR3aa: CSARDTLYGYTF; CDR3nt: TGCAGTGCTAGAGACACCCTCTATGGCTACACCTTC
d_gene: TRBD1; abundance: few; j_gene: TRBJ2-3; v_gene: TRBV28; CDR3aa: CASSPWTGRTDTQYF; CDR3nt: TGTGCCAGCAGTCCTTGGACAGGGAGGACAGATACGCAGTATTTT
d_gene: -; abundance: -; j_gene: TRBJ2-7; v_gene: TRBV7-2; CDR3aa: CASSLGSFSYEQYF; CDR3nt: TGTGCCAGCAGCTTAGGGAGCTTCTCCTACGAGCAGTACTTC
d_gene: TRBD2; abundance: -; j_gene: TRBJ2-7; v_gene: TRBV4-3; CDR3aa: CASSQDALAGWQYF; CDR3nt: TGCGCCAGCAGCCAAGATGCCCTAGCGGGGTGGCAGTACTTC
d_gene: TRBD1; abundance: few; j_gene: TRBJ1-2; v_gene: TRBV30; CDR3aa: CAWTITGGYGYTF; CDR3nt: TGTGCCTGGACCATAACAGGGGGCTATGGCTACACCTTC
d_gene: -; abundance: few; j_gene: TRBJ2-1; v_gene: TRBV5-1; CDR3aa: CASSPAPQQEDEQFF; CDR3nt: TGCGCCAGCAGTCCAGCGCCCCAACAGGAGGATGAGCAGTTCTTC
d_gene: -; abundance: few; j_gene: TRBJ2-5; v_gene: TRBV7-9; CDR3aa: CASPPGQGIETQYF; CDR3nt: TGTGCCAGCCCCCCCGGGCAGGGGATAGAGACCCAGTACTTC
d_gene: -; abundance: few; j_gene: TRBJ2-7; v_gene: TRBV28; CDR3aa: CASSWTASYERYF; CDR3nt: TGTGCCAGCTCTTGGACAGCTTCTTACGAGCGGTACTTC
d_gene: TRBD2; abundance: few; j_gene: TRBJ2-5; v_gene: TRBV3-1; CDR3aa: CASSQDRSTSGLPSETQYF; CDR3nt: TGTGCCAGCAGCCAAGATCGGAGCACTAGCGGGTTGCCCTCGGAGACCCAGTACTTC
d_gene: TRBD2; abundance: -; j_gene: TRBJ2-6; v_gene: TRBV20-1; CDR3aa: CSASYQREGSGANVLTF; CDR3nt: TGCAGTGCTAGTTATCAGCGGGAGGGCTCTGGGGCCAACGTCCTGACTTTC
d_gene: TRBD2; abundance: few; j_gene: TRBJ2-1; v_gene: TRBV11-1; CDR3aa: CASSLSIAGVGWSYNEQFF; CDR3nt: TGTGCCAGCAGCTTATCGATAGCGGGAGTCGGTTGGTCCTACAATGAGCAGTTCTTC
d_gene: -; abundance: few; j_gene: TRBJ2-5; v_gene: TRBV5-1; CDR3aa: CASEGETQYF; CDR3nt: TGCGCCAGCGAAGGGGAGACCCAGTACTTC
d_gene: -; abundance: -; j_gene: TRBJ2-7; v_gene: TRBV3-1; CDR3aa: CASRQLGDPYEQYF; CDR3nt: TGTGCCAGCAGACAACTGGGGGATCCTTACGAGCAGTACTTC
d_gene: TRBD1; abundance: -; j_gene: TRBJ2-1; v_gene: TRBV12-3/TRBV12-4; CDR3aa: CASSLRTGVAYNEQFF; CDR3nt: TGTGCCAGCAGTCTCAGGACAGGGGTAGCCTACAATGAGCAGTTCTTC
d_gene: TRBD1; abundance: -; j_gene: TRBJ1-1; v_gene: TRBV6-5; CDR3aa: CASSYSMMFGTVNTEAFF; CDR3nt: TGTGCCAGCAGTTACTCGATGATGTTCGGGACAGTGAACACTGAAGCTTTCTTT
d_gene: -; abundance: few; j_gene: TRBJ2-1; v_gene: TRBV11-2; CDR3aa: CASSLGPGAYNEQFF; CDR3nt: TGTGCCAGCAGCTTAGGCCCCGGGGCCTACAATGAGCAGTTCTTC
d_gene: TRBD1; abundance: -; j_gene: TRBJ1-4; v_gene: TRBV5-5; CDR3aa: CASSSLTGGNEKLFF; CDR3nt: TGTGCCAGCAGCTCGTTGACAGGGGGTAATGAAAAACTGTTTTTT
d_gene: -; abundance: many; j_gene: TRBJ1-5; v_gene: TRBV20-1; CDR3aa: CSARGPFSNQPQHF; CDR3nt: TGCAGTGCTAGAGGTCCCTTTAGCAATCAGCCCCAGCATTTT
d_gene: -; abundance: few; j_gene: TRBJ2-1; v_gene: TRBV6-2/TRBV6-3; CDR3aa: CASSPWRGSSYNEQFF; CDR3nt: TGTGCCAGCAGTCCATGGAGGGGGAGCTCCTACAATGAGCAGTTCTTC
d_gene: TRBD2; abundance: -; j_gene: TRBJ2-1; v_gene: TRBV5-5; CDR3aa: CASSLHSLAGGRYNEQFF; CDR3nt: TGTGCCAGCAGCTTGCATTCCCTAGCGGGAGGGCGATACAATGAGCAGTTCTTC
d_gene: TRBD2; abundance: few; j_gene: TRBJ2-7; v_gene: TRBV20-1; CDR3aa: CSASPTSGSPYEQYF; CDR3nt: TGCAGTGCTTCCCCGACTAGCGGGAGCCCCTACGAGCAGTACTTC
d_gene: -; abundance: -; j_gene: TRBJ2-7; v_gene: TRBV28; CDR3aa: CASTRGDYEQYF; CDR3nt: TGTGCCAGCACCCGGGGAGACTACGAGCAGTACTTC
d_gene: -; abundance: few; j_gene: TRBJ1-6; v_gene: TRBV9; CDR3aa: CASKGSENSPLHF; CDR3nt: TGTGCCAGCAAGGGCAGCGAGAATTCACCCCTCCACTTT
d_gene: -; abundance: few; j_gene: TRBJ2-7; v_gene: TRBV20-1; CDR3aa: CSACQDRRLGEQYF; CDR3nt: TGCAGTGCCTGTCAGGATAGAAGATTGGGGGAGCAGTACTTC
d_gene: -; abundance: many; j_gene: TRBJ2-3; v_gene: TRBV11-2; CDR3aa: CASSLEGGRADTQYF; CDR3nt: TGTGCCAGCAGCTTAGAGGGAGGAAGGGCAGATACGCAGTATTTT
d_gene: -; abundance: many; j_gene: TRBJ2-1; v_gene: TRBV28; CDR3aa: CASTGGMNYNEQFF; CDR3nt: TGTGCCAGCACGGGCGGGATGAACTACAATGAGCAGTTCTTC
d_gene: TRBD2; abundance: few; j_gene: TRBJ2-7; v_gene: TRBV9; CDR3aa: CASSYLAGGPYEQYF; CDR3nt: TGTGCCAGCAGCTACCTAGCGGGAGGGCCTTATGAGCAGTACTTC
d_gene: TRBD1; abundance: -; j_gene: TRBJ2-7; v_gene: TRBV20-1; CDR3aa: CSASKQGESWIYEQYF; CDR3nt: TGCAGTGCTAGTAAGCAGGGGGAGTCCTGGATCTACGAGCAGTACTTC
d_gene: -; abundance: few; j_gene: TRBJ1-3; v_gene: TRBV9; CDR3aa: CASSATGGNTIYF; CDR3nt: TGTGCCAGCAGCGCCACAGGGGGAAACACCATATATTTT
d_gene: -; abundance: -; j_gene: TRBJ2-1; v_gene: TRBV24-1; CDR3aa: CATSGASEKQFF; CDR3nt: TGTGCCACCAGTGGGGCTAGCGAAAAGCAGTTCTTC
d_gene: -; abundance: -; j_gene: TRBJ2-2; v_gene: TRBV3-1; CDR3aa: CASSQWTGTGELFF; CDR3nt: TGTGCCAGCAGCCAATGGACGGGTACCGGGGAGCTGTTTTTT
d_gene: -; abundance: few; j_gene: TRBJ1-5; v_gene: TRBV2; CDR3aa: CASSVSVSNQPQHF; CDR3nt: TGTGCCAGCAGTGTCTCGGTTAGCAATCAGCCCCAGCATTTT
d_gene: -; abundance: few; j_gene: TRBJ2-3; v_gene: TRBV21-1; CDR3aa: CASSRRTSGKMYTDTQYF; CDR3nt: TGTGCCAGCAGCCGTCGGACTAGCGGCAAGATGTACACAGATACGCAGTATTTT